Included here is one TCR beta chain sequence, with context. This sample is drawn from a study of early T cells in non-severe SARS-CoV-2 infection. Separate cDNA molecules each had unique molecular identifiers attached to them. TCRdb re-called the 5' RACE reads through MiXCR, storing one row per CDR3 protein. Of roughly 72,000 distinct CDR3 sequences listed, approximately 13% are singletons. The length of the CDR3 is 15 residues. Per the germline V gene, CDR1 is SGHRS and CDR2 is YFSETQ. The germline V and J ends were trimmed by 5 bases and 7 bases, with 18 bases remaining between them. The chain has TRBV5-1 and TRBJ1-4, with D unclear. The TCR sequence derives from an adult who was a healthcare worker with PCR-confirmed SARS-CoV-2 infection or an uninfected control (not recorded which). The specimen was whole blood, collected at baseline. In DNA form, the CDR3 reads TGCGCCAGCAGTCAGAAGCCCCAAGGATTTGAAAAACTGTTTTTT. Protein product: CASSQKPQGFEKLFF.